This T cell receptor beta chain derives from a study of cytomegalovirus exposure and HLA in healthy donors. Overall study context: Some 80 million unique TCRs from HLA-typed donors were held in an early data release. Findings and limits, study-wide: Sequencing had likely introduced a cluster of highly shared sequence variants as an artifact. Equally common other TCR beta chains were less clonally expanded than HLA-associated ones, a later analysis found. Presence/absence analyses rested on an assumption that sequencing depth was roughly uniform across donors.

In the case of this clone: Its antigen is still unknown.

The CDR3 is 15 amino acids. With V trimmed by 1 base and J by 2 bases, 1 base remained unmatched. In germline, CDR1 is MDHEN, CDR2 SYDVKM. Use of 60 Vbeta and 13 Jbeta primers characterized the PCR. Sequencing was performed with immunoSEQ multiplex PCR; in TCRdb, only in-frame clones are kept and a portion is missing. Its clone listing holds about 160,000 clones. The rearrangement joins TRBV28 to TRBJ1-5; 8 bases are a match to TRBD1. The TCR was taken from an older woman in good health and CMV-seronegative. The sequenced sample was PBMCs. The DNA of the CDR3 is TGTGCCAGCAGTTTATTGACAGGGGGCAATCAGCCCCAGCATTTT. It encodes CASSLLTGGNQPQHF.